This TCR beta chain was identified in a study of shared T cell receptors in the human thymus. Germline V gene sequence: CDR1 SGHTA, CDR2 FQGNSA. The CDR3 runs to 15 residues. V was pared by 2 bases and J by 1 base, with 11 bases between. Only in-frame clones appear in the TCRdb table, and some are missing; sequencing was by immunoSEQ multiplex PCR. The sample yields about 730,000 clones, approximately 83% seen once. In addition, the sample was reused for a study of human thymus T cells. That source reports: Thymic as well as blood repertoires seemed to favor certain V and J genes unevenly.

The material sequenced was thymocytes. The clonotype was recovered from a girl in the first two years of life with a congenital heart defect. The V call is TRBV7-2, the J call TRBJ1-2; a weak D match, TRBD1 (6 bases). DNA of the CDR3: TGTGCCAGCAGCTTAATCGGGGGGCGTAACTATGGCTACACCTTC. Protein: CASSLIGGRNYGYTF.